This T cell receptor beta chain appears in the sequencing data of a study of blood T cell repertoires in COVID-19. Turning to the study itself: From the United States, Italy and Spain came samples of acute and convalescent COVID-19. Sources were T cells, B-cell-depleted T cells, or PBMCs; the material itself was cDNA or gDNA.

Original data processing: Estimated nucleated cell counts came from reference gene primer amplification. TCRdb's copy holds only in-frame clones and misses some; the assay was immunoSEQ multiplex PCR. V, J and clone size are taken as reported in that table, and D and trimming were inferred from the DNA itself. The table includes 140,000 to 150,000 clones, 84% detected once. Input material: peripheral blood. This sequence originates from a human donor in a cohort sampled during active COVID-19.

CDR3 loop: CATRRTSGNSYEQYF. The CDR3 DNA reads TGTGCCACCAGAAGGACTAGCGGGAACTCCTACGAGCAGTACTTC. The V call is TRBV15, the J call TRBJ2-7; 12 nucleotides match TRBD2. Germline V gene data show CDR1 as LNHNV and CDR2 as YYDKDF (reference sequence). The CDR3 sequence is 15 residues long. Trimming at V came to 6 bases and at J to 0 bases, leaving 3 bases not matched to a gene.